This T cell receptor beta chain was recovered during a study of T cell repertoires in cytomegalovirus infection. This clonotype was observed many times. Its specificity is not known. Between the trimmed V and J ends, which lost 2 bases and 6 bases, there was a span of 16 bases. The CDR3 runs 16 residues. Germline CDR1 reads SNHLY; CDR2 reads FYNNEI. MiXCR, run by TCRdb on the reads, gives a single entry per CDR3 protein. The sample holds approximately 100,000 distinct CDR3 sequences, around 28% seen once. This sample comprised CD8+ T cells from cultured PBMCs, obtained from culture after CMV antigen stimulation. The receptor was isolated from a human donor in good health (CMV status not recorded). Some clones in this sample may be carry-over from other donors' samples. The rearrangement joins TRBV2 to TRBJ2-2; TRBD1 or TRBD2 may be the D gene (6 bases each). The CDR3 nucleotides read TGTGCCAGCAGTGAATTGGGGGGCGCGGTTGCCGGGGAGCTGTTTTTT. It codes for CASSELGGAVAGELFF.